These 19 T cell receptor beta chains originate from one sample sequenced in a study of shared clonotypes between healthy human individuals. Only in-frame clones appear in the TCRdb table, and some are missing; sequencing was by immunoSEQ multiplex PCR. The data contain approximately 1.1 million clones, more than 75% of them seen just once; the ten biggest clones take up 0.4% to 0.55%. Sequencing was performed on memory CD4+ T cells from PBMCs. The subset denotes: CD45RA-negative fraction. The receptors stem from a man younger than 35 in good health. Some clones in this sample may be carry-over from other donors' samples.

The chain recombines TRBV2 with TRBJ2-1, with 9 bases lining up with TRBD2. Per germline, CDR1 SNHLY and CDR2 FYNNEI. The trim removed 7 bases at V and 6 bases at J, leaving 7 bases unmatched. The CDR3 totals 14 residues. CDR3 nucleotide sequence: TGTGCCAGCAAAGCACGAGCGGGAGGCAATGAGCAGTTCTTC. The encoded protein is CASKARAGGNEQFF.

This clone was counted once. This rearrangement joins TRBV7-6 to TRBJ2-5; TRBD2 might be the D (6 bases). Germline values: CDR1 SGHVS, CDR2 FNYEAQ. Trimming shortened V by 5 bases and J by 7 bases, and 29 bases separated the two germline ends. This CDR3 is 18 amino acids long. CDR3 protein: CASSLTPLSGSAPGTQYF. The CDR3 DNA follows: TGTGCCAGCAGCCTCACCCCCCTTAGCGGTTCTGCACCAGGGACCCAGTACTTC.

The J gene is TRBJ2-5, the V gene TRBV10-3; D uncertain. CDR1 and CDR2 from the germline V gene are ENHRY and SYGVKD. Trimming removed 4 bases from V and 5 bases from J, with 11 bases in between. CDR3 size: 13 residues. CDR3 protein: CAISGHPEETQYF. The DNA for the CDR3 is TGTGCCATCAGTGGACATCCAGAGGAGACCCAGTACTTC.

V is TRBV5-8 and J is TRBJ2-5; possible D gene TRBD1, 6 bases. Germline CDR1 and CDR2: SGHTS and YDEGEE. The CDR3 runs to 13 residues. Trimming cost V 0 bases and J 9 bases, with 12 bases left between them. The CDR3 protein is CASSLALRGAQYF. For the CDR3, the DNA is TGTGCCAGCAGCTTGGCCCTCAGGGGCGCCCAGTACTTC.

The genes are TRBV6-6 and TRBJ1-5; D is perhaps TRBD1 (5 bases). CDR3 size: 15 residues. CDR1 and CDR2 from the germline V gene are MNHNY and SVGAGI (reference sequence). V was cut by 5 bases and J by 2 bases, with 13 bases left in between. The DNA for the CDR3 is TGTGCCAGCAGTCCACGTTCGGGGGGCAATCAGCCCCAGCATTTT. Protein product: CASSPRSGGNQPQHF.

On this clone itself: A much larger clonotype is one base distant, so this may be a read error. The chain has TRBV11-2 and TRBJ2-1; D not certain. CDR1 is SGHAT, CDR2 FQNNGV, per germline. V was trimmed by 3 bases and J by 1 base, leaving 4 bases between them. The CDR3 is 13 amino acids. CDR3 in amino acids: CASSFTSYNEQFF. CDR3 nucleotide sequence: TGTGCCAGCAGCTTTACATCCTACAATGAGCAGTTCTTC. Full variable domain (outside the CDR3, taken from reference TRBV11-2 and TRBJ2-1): EAGVAQSPRYKIIEKRQSVAFWCNPISGHATLYWYQQILGQGPKLLIQFQNNGVVDDSQLPKDRFSAERLKGVDSTLKIQPAKLEDSAVYLCASSFTSYNEQFFGPGTRLTVL.

DNA for the CDR3: TGTGCCAGCAGCTTAGAAGGCGGACAGGGTTTACAGACCCAGTACTTC. It translates to CASSLEGGQGLQTQYF. The J gene is TRBJ2-5, the V gene TRBV7-2; 8 nucleotides agree with TRBD1. The germline CDR1 and CDR2 sequences are SGHTA and FQGNSA. With 1 base clipped from V and 6 bases from J, the junction kept 10 bases outside the gene matches. CDR3 length equals 16 residues.

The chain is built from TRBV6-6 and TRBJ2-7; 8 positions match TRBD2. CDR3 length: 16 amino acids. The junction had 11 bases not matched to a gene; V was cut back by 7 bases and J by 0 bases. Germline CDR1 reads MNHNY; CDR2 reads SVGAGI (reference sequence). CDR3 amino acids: CASNVREGAVSYEQYF. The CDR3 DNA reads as TGTGCCAGCAACGTCCGGGAGGGAGCGGTCTCCTACGAGCAGTACTTC.

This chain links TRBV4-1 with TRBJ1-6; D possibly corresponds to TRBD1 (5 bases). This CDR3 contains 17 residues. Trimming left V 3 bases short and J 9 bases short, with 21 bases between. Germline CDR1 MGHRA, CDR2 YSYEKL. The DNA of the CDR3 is TGCGCCAGCAGCCACCCCGGAGGTACAGGAGATCGTTCACCCCTCCACTTT. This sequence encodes CASSHPGGTGDRSPLHF.

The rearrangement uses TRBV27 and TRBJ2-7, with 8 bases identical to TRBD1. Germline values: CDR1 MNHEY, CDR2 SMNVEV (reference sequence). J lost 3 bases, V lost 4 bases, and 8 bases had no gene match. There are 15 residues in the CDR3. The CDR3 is CASSSMRQGIYEQYF. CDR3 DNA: TGTGCCAGCAGTTCAATGCGACAGGGGATCTACGAGCAGTACTTC.

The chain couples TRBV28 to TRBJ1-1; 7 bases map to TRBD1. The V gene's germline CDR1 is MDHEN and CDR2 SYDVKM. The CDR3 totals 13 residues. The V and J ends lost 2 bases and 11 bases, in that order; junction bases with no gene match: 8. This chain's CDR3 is CASSLGQGVQAFF. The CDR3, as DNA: TGTGCCAGCAGTTTAGGCCAGGGGGTTCAGGCTTTCTTT.

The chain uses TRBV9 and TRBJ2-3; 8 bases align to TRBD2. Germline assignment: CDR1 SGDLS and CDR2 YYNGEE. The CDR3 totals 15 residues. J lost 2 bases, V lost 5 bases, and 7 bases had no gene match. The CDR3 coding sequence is TGTGCCAGCAGATTTAGCGGGGCGGACACAGATACGCAGTATTTT. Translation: CASRFSGADTDTQYF.

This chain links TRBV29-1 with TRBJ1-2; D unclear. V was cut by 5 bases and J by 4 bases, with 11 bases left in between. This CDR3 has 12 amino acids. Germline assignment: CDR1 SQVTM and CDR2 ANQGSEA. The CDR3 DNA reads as TGCAGCGTTAGCAACGGATTCTATGGCTACACCTTC. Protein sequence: CSVSNGFYGYTF.

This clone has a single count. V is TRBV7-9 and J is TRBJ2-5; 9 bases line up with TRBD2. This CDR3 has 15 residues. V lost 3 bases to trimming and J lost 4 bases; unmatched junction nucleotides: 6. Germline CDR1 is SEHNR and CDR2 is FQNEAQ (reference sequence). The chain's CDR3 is CASSFYPSGIETQYF. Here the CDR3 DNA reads TGTGCCAGCAGCTTCTATCCTAGCGGGATAGAGACCCAGTACTTC.

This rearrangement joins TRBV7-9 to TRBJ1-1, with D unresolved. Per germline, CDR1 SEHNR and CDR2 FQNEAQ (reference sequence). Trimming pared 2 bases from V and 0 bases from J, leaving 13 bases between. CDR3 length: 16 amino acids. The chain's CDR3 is CASSLSRSFMNTEAFF. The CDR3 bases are TGTGCCAGCAGCTTATCGAGGAGCTTTATGAACACTGAAGCTTTCTTT.

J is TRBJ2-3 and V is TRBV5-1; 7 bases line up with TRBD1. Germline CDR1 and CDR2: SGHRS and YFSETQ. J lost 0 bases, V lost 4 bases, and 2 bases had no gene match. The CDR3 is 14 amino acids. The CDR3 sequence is CASSRGQSTDTQYF. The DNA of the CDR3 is TGCGCCAGCAGCAGGGGGCAAAGCACAGATACGCAGTATTTT.

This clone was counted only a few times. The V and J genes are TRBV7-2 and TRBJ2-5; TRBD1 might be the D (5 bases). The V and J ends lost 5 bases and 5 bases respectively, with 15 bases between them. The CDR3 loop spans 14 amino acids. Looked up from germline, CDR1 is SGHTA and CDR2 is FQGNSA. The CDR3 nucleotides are TGTGCCAGCAGCGGGGTAGACAGTTCCGAGACCCAGTACTTC. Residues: CASSGVDSSETQYF.

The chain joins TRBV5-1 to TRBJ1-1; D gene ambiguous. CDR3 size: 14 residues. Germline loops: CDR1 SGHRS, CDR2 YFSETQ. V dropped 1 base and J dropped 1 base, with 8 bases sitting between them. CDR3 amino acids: CASSLLPENTEAFF. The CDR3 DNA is TGCGCCAGCAGCTTGTTGCCAGAGAACACTGAAGCTTTCTTT.

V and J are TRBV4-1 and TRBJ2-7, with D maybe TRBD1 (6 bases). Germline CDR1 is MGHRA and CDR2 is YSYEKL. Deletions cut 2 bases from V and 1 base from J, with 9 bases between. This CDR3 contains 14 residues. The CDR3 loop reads CASSQSDRSYEQYF. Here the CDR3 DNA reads TGCGCCAGCAGCCAATCGGACAGATCCTACGAGCAGTACTTC.